Listed below are T cell receptor beta chains from one sample, sequenced in a study of STAT5B mutations in CD4+ large granular lymphocyte leukemia. Measured with immunoSEQ multiplex PCR; TCRdb has only the in-frame clones, and not every one. The table lists under 40,000 clones, around 84% of them singletons. Sequences were obtained from CD4+ T cells from blood buffy coats. The receptor set was obtained from a human donor in good health. CDR3s include the opening cysteine and the closing phenylalanine or tryptophan. The order of the fields is D gene, J gene, clone size, CDR3 length, V gene, CDR3 protein, CDR3 DNA. The D gene is left open where the match is weak. The size of a clone is reported for some rows only, either as once, few or many, or as a class for expanded clones.

- | TRBJ2-7 | - | 13 | TRBV2 | CASRGTPSYEQYF | TGTGCCAGCAGGGGGACGCCATCCTACGAGCAGTACTTC
- | TRBJ2-7 | - | 15 | TRBV5-1 | CASSIPRANSYEQYF | TGCGCCAGCAGCATACCACGGGCCAACTCCTACGAGCAGTACTTC
- | TRBJ1-1 | - | 15 | TRBV30 | CAWIRGGVKNTEAFF | TGTGCCTGGATCCGGGGGGGGGTTAAGAACACTGAAGCTTTCTTT
- | TRBJ2-1 | - | 14 | TRBV6-6 | CASSTGWRAGEQFF | TGTGCCAGCAGCACGGGTTGGCGGGCGGGTGAGCAGTTCTTC
- | TRBJ2-1 | - | 10 | TRBV20-1 | CSARDNEQFF | TGCAGTGCTAGAGATAATGAGCAGTTCTTC
- | TRBJ1-3 | - | 11 | TRBV20-1 | CSASRGNTIYF | TGCAGTGCTAGCAGGGGAAACACCATATATTTT
- | TRBJ2-1 | - | 13 | TRBV15 | CATSRDSYNEQFF | TGTGCCACCAGCAGAGATTCCTACAATGAGCAGTTCTTC
- | TRBJ1-2 | - | 15 | TRBV5-5 | CASSLASTGHYGYTF | TGTGCCAGCAGCTTGGCCTCTACAGGGCACTATGGCTACACCTTC
- | TRBJ2-3 | once | 15 | TRBV2 | CASSYLGRVGDTQYF | TGTGCCAGCAGCTATTTAGGTCGAGTGGGAGATACGCAGTATTTT
- | TRBJ2-3 | - | 13 | TRBV10-3 | CASGGGKRYTQYF | TGTGCCTCGGGCGGCGGGAAGAGGTATACGCAGTATTTT
- | TRBJ1-2 | - | 14 | TRBV6-1 | CASRRDPSSGGYTF | TGTGCCAGCAGGAGGGACCCTTCAAGTGGTGGCTACACCTTC
- | TRBJ1-1 | - | 14 | TRBV18 | CASSRAEMNTEAFF | TGTGCCAGCTCCCGCGCTGAGATGAACACTGAAGCTTTCTTT
- | TRBJ1-3 | - | 14 | TRBV18 | CASSRESSGNTIYF | TGTGCCAGCTCCCGGGAGAGCTCTGGAAACACCATATATTTT
- | TRBJ2-6 | - | 15 | TRBV7-2 | CASSPQDSGANVLTF | TGTGCCAGCAGCCCACAGGACAGTGGGGCCAACGTCCTGACTTTC
TRBD1 | TRBJ1-1 | few | 16 | TRBV18 | CASSPSQGARGTEAFF | TGTGCCAGCTCACCCAGCCAGGGGGCGCGAGGCACTGAAGCTTTCTTT
TRBD2 | TRBJ2-7 | - | 16 | TRBV4-3 | CASSQAWRGGPGEQYF | TGCGCCAGCAGCCAAGCGTGGCGGGGGGGCCCCGGCGAGCAGTACTTC
- | TRBJ1-4 | - | 16 | TRBV4-3 | CASSQDLQGLREKLFF | TGCGCCAGCAGCCAAGATTTGCAGGGTTTGCGTGAAAAACTGTTTTTT
- | TRBJ2-2 | - | 18 | TRBV19 | CASSIDRGPAPNTGELFF | TGTGCCAGTAGTATAGATCGTGGTCCCGCCCCCAACACCGGGGAGCTGTTTTTT
TRBD2 | TRBJ2-7 | - | 15 | TRBV18 | CASRFGTSVSDEQYF | TGTGCCAGCCGATTCGGGACTAGCGTATCTGACGAGCAGTACTTC
TRBD1 | TRBJ2-2 | once | 16 | TRBV11-2 | CASSPVRGTHTGELFF | TGTGCCAGCAGCCCTGTCAGGGGGACCCACACCGGGGAGCTGTTTTTT
- | TRBJ1-1 | - | 13 | TRBV7-9 | CASSLVGNTEAFF | TGTGCCAGCAGCTTAGTAGGGAATACTGAAGCTTTCTTT
TRBD1 | TRBJ1-2 | few | 14 | TRBV6-4 | CASSDSSGGGGYTF | TGTGCCAGCAGTGACTCGTCAGGGGGAGGGGGCTACACCTTC
TRBD1 | TRBJ1-5 | - | 17 | TRBV19 | CASSYDGTAYSNQPQHF | TGTGCCAGTAGTTATGATGGGACAGCCTATAGCAATCAGCCCCAGCATTTT
- | TRBJ1-1 | once | 14 | TRBV6-5 | CASSYSTDRAEAFF | TGTGCCAGCAGTTACAGCACGGACCGCGCTGAAGCTTTCTTT
- | TRBJ1-1 | few | 14 | TRBV5-1 | CASTGGVGNTEAFF | TGCGCCAGCACCGGGGGGGTAGGAAACACTGAAGCTTTCTTT
TRBD1 | TRBJ1-2 | - | 14 | TRBV28 | CASSSEDRDYGYTF | TGTGCCAGCAGCTCTGAGGACAGGGATTATGGCTACACCTTC
- | TRBJ1-3 | - | 16 | TRBV9 | CASSVGGGISGNTIYF | TGTGCCAGCAGCGTAGGTGGAGGAATCTCTGGAAACACCATATATTTT